These 25 T cell receptor beta chains share one sample of origin, sequenced in a study of shared clonotypes between healthy human individuals. CD45RO-negative cells were positively selected for CCR7, leaving out terminally differentiated effector memory CD45RA+ cells. Produced via immunoSEQ multiplex PCR; TCRdb's table is partial and in-frame only. Of approximately 740,000 clones listed, almost 95% were seen once; the top ten hold less than 25%. Sequencing input: naive CD8+ T cells sorted from blood. These receptors came from a man aged 25 to 40 in good health.

The rearrangement uses TRBV19 and TRBJ2-2; tentative D call: TRBD1 (6 bases). The CDR3 length is 16 residues. CDR1 LNHDA and CDR2 SQIVND come from the germline V gene (reference sequence). The V and J ends lost 3 bases and 6 bases respectively, with 17 bases between them. CDR3 in amino acids: CASSIYGQPGAGELFF. The CDR3, as DNA: TGTGCCAGTAGTATTTATGGACAGCCCGGTGCCGGGGAGCTGTTTTTT. Combining the CDR3 with reference TRBV19 and TRBJ2-2 gives the whole variable domain DGGITQSPKYLFRKEGQNVTLSCEQNLNHDAMYWYRQDPGQGLRLIYYSQIVNDFQKGDIAEGYSVSREKKESFPLTVTSAQKNPTAFYLCASSIYGQPGAGELFFGEGSRLTVL.

With regard to this clone: The same CDR3 also results from other DNA sequences found in this sample. This chain links TRBV27 with TRBJ1-1; D call uncertain. V lost 2 bases and J lost 1, with 5 bases in between. Germline V gene data show CDR1 as MNHEY and CDR2 as SMNVEV (reference sequence). The CDR3 length is 13 residues. The chain's CDR3 is CASSLITNTEAFF. The CDR3 DNA sequence: TGTGCCAGCAGTTTAATTACGAACACTGAAGCTTTCTTT.

The CDR3 bases are TGTGCCAGCAGTCACACGCCCCGGACAGGGAACACCGGGGAGCTGTTTTTT. It specifies CASSHTPRTGNTGELFF. The chain employs TRBV28 and TRBJ2-2; 7 bases are a match to TRBD1. Trimming cost V 5 bases and J 1 base; bases outside gene matches: 10. The CDR3 totals 17 residues. Per germline, CDR1 MDHEN and CDR2 SYDVKM.

V and J are TRBV6-5 and TRBJ2-1; D not resolved. Germline lookup yields CDR1 MNHEY and CDR2 SVGAGI. V gave up 3 bases and J gave up 10 bases, with 16 bases separating them. There are 14 residues in the CDR3. The CDR3: CASSYGQLLGEQFF. The CDR3 region has the DNA TGTGCCAGCAGTTATGGGCAGCTCCTCGGGGAGCAGTTCTTC.

This CDR3 is CASSLGDRLGFYGYTF. CDR3 coding DNA: TGTGCCAGCAGTTTAGGGGACAGGTTAGGGTTTTATGGCTACACCTTC. The gene calls are TRBV27 and TRBJ1-2, with 8 positions matching TRBD1. J gave up 5 bases and V 2 bases, and 10 bases lay outside the gene matches. This CDR3 is 16 amino acids long. CDR1 MNHEY and CDR2 SMNVEV come from the germline V gene (reference sequence).

This clone was seen once. The chain recombines TRBV29-1 with TRBJ2-7; D perhaps matches TRBD1 (6 bases). Trimming took off 7 bases at V and 4 bases at J, with 14 bases between the two ends. Per the germline V gene, CDR1 is SQVTM and CDR2 is ANQGSEA. There are 12 residues in the CDR3. CDR3 amino acids: CSAGDIEYEQYF. The CDR3 DNA reads TGCAGCGCTGGGGACATCGAATACGAGCAGTACTTC.

The V and J genes are TRBV18 and TRBJ2-3, with D hard to call. The ends were cut back, 0 bases at V and 2 bases at J, with 6 bases in the middle. The germline V gene encodes CDR1 KGHSH and CDR2 LQKENI. There are 14 residues in the CDR3. The CDR3 sequence: CASSPPSPTDTQYF. The DNA of the CDR3 is TGTGCCAGCTCACCACCGAGTCCCACAGATACGCAGTATTTT.

CDR3 residues: CASRSRGVLAGELFF. The CDR3 DNA reads TGTGCCAGCAGGTCTAGGGGAGTTCTTGCCGGGGAGCTGTTTTTT. The rearrangement uses TRBV7-6 and TRBJ2-2; TRBD1 or TRBD2 may be the D gene (5 bases each). The CDR3 loop spans 15 amino acids. Deletions cut 6 bases from V and 6 bases from J, with 17 bases between. CDR1 and CDR2 from the germline V gene are SGHVS and FNYEAQ. The whole variable domain, remainder taken from reference TRBV7-6 and TRBJ2-2, is GAGVSQSPRYKVTKRGQDVALRCDPISGHVSLYWYRQALGQGPEFLTYFNYEAQQDKSGLPNDRFSAERPEGSISTLTIQRTEQRDSAMYRCASRSRGVLAGELFFGEGSRLTVL.

V usage is TRBV21-1 and J usage is TRBJ2-3; the listed D gene, TRBD1, was not tested against the DNA. TRBV21-1 is reported as a pseudogene. This CDR3 spans 19 amino acids. The CDR3 is CASNRTGTGLLAGTDTQYF. The CDR3 DNA is TGTGCCAGCAATCGGACCGGGACAGGGTTATTAGCGGGGACAGATACGCAGTATTTT.

In this sample, this clone turned up once. The chain is built from TRBV7-3 and TRBJ1-3; D is undetermined. Germline V gives CDR1 SGHTA, CDR2 FQGTGA. V was cut by 2 bases and J by 2 bases, with 10 bases left in between. This CDR3 is built from 15 residues. The CDR3 nucleotides are TGTGCCAGCAGCTTAGATCCCAGCGCTGGAAACACCATATATTTT. Translation: CASSLDPSAGNTIYF.

The genes are TRBV10-2 and TRBJ2-1; TRBD2 agrees at 12 bases. The CDR3 has 15 amino acids. Unmatched junction bases numbered 4, after V lost 6 bases and J lost 4 bases. Per the germline V gene, CDR1 is WSHSY and CDR2 is SAAADI. CDR3 bases: TGCGCCAGCAGAGTAGGGACTAGCGGGTACAATGAGCAGTTCTTC. Its protein product is CASRVGTSGYNEQFF.

The chain joins TRBV6-5 to TRBJ2-7; tentative D call: TRBD2 (6 bases). This CDR3 is 13 amino acids long. V dropped 5 bases and J dropped 6 bases, with 14 bases sitting between them. Germline-derived CDR1 and CDR2 are MNHEY and SVGAGI. This CDR3 reads CASSEVSGGEQYF. The CDR3 nucleotides are TGTGCCAGCAGTGAGGTTAGCGGCGGCGAGCAGTACTTC.

This sequence joins TRBV28 and TRBJ1-4; tentative D call: TRBD1 (5 bases). The CDR3 sequence is 16 residues long. Trimming left V 3 bases short and J 4 bases short, with 15 bases between. Germline assignment: CDR1 MDHEN and CDR2 SYDVKM. The CDR3 is CASSFGGTAFNEKLFF. CDR3 DNA sequence: TGTGCCAGCAGTTTCGGGGGGACGGCTTTTAATGAAAAACTGTTTTTT.

This clone was seen just once. CDR3 nucleotides: TGTGCCAGCAGCTTAACTAGGGGGCTATCCTCCTACGAGCAGTACTTC. This translates into CASSLTRGLSSYEQYF. V and J are TRBV7-9 and TRBJ2-7; 7 positions match TRBD1. The germline gives CDR1 SEHNR, CDR2 FQNEAQ (reference sequence). The CDR3 is 16 residues long. V lost 2 bases, J lost 0 bases, and 7 bases stayed unmatched.

This chain joins TRBV27 and TRBJ2-3; weak D call: TRBD1 (6 bases). V lost 5 bases and J 2 bases, leaving 17 bases between the germline ends. The CDR3 is 16 residues long. In germline, CDR1 is MNHEY, CDR2 SMNVEV (reference sequence). This CDR3 is CASSMQGYRATDTQYF. In nucleotides, the CDR3 is TGTGCCAGCAGTATGCAGGGGTATCGGGCCACAGATACGCAGTATTTT.

V is TRBV15 and J is TRBJ1-2; perhaps TRBD1 as D (5 bases). There are 14 residues in the CDR3. The germline V gene encodes CDR1 LNHNV and CDR2 YYDKDF (reference sequence). Trimming took off 6 bases at V and 4 bases at J, with 15 bases between the two ends. CDR3 sequence reads: CATSPPPGIYGYTF. CDR3 in DNA: TGTGCCACCAGTCCCCCCCCAGGGATCTATGGCTACACCTTC.

Note on this clone: One junction end disagrees with the germline gene, perhaps due to a read error. The chain uses TRBV19 and TRBJ2-7; 9 bases are shared with TRBD1. The CDR3 consists of 15 residues. CDR1 and CDR2 from the germline V gene are LNHDA and SQIVND (reference sequence). Written as DNA, the CDR3 is TGTGCCAGTAGCATAGGGACAGGGATGGCCTACGAGCAGTACTTC. Translation: CASSIGTGMAYEQYF.

The V call is TRBV5-1, the J call TRBJ2-7; 14 positions match TRBD2. Germline lookup yields CDR1 SGHRS and CDR2 YFSETQ. Trimming cost V 0 bases and J 4 bases; bases outside gene matches: 3. The CDR3 has 16 residues. CDR3 sequence (DNA): TGCGCCAGCAGCTTGGCGGGACTAGCGGGAGCATACGAGCAGTACTTC. This gives the protein CASSLAGLAGAYEQYF. The full variable domain, completed using reference TRBV5-1 and TRBJ2-7, is KAGVTQTPRYLIKTRGQQVTLSCSPISGHRSVSWYQQTPGQGLQFLFEYFSETQRNKGNFPGRFSGRQFSNSRSEMNVSTLELGDSALYLCASSLAGLAGAYEQYFGPGTRLTVT.

The rearrangement links TRBV27 to TRBJ2-3; no definite D call. The germline V gene encodes CDR1 MNHEY and CDR2 SMNVEV (reference sequence). Trimming removed 2 bases at V and 6 bases at J, with 15 bases between. This CDR3 is 15 amino acids long. The CDR3 is CASSLGATQKDTQYF. In DNA form, the CDR3 reads TGTGCCAGCAGTTTAGGAGCGACCCAAAAGGATACGCAGTATTTT.

The CDR3 spells CAVARTSDKREQFF. CDR3 coding DNA: TGTGCCGTGGCAAGGACTAGCGATAAGAGGGAGCAGTTCTTC. The rearrangement links TRBV28 to TRBJ2-1; 9 nucleotides align to TRBD2. The ends lost 11 bases at V and 10 bases at J; junction bases unmatched: 15. The CDR3 is made up of 14 amino acids. Germline V gives CDR1 MDHEN, CDR2 SYDVKM.

The chain uses TRBV30 and TRBJ2-1; 8 nucleotides line up with TRBD2. CDR1 is GTSNPN and CDR2 is SVGIG in the germline V gene (reference sequence). This CDR3 comprises 13 residues. The V gene end was trimmed by 5 bases and the J gene end by 5 bases; junction bases not matched to a gene: 5. The DNA of the CDR3 is TGTGCCTGGGGTGGACTAGCTGACAATGAGCAGTTCTTC. Encoded protein: CAWGGLADNEQFF. The full variable domain, its missing parts supplied by reference TRBV30 and TRBJ2-1, is SQTIHQWPATLVQPVGSPLSLECTVEGTSNPNLYWYRQAAGRGLQLLFYSVGIGQISSEVPQNLSASRPQDRQFILSSKKLLLSDSGFYLCAWGGLADNEQFFGPGTRLTVL.

The CDR3 sequence is CASSAGTGYNEQFF. The CDR3 DNA follows: TGTGCCAGCAGTGCCGGGACAGGTTACAATGAGCAGTTCTTC. The chain is built from TRBV6-1 and TRBJ2-1, with 8 bases matching TRBD1. V gave up 4 bases and J gave up 4 bases; unmatched junction bases: 3. Germline assignment: CDR1 MNHNS and CDR2 SASEGT. There are 14 residues in the CDR3.

This chain joins TRBV6-6 and TRBJ1-1; D ambiguous. CDR3 length equals 15 residues. Looked up from germline, CDR1 is MNHNY and CDR2 is SVGAGI (reference sequence). Trimming shortened V by 2 bases and J by 1 base, and 11 bases separated the two germline ends. The CDR3 DNA reads TGTGCCAGCAGTTACAGCCCGGTAGAGAACACTGAAGCTTTCTTT. Protein product: CASSYSPVENTEAFF.

Concerning this clone itself: The sample carries other DNA sequences with the same CDR3. V and J are TRBV15 and TRBJ1-1; D is unresolved. Germline values: CDR1 LNHNV, CDR2 YYDKDF (reference sequence). This CDR3 is 14 amino acids long. Trimming pared 0 bases from V and 3 bases from J, leaving 8 bases between. CDR3 protein: CATSRDRADTEAFF. The CDR3 DNA sequence: TGTGCCACCAGCAGAGATCGGGCAGACACTGAAGCTTTCTTT.

V gene TRBV27 combines with J gene TRBJ2-1, with 14 bases identical to TRBD2. CDR1 MNHEY and CDR2 SMNVEV come from the germline V gene (reference sequence). V lost 2 bases to trimming and J lost 7 bases; unmatched junction nucleotides: 4. This CDR3 contains 16 residues. Written as DNA, the CDR3 is TGTGCCAGCAGTTTAGGACTAGCGGGAGGAGCTAATGAGCAGTTCTTC. Amino acid sequence: CASSLGLAGGANEQFF.